This T cell receptor beta chain was sequenced for a study of blood T cell repertoires in COVID-19. As for the study in general: Cohort 3 recovery required two negative PCRs, clearance, or symptom resolution.

Grouping used clinical history reported by participants in a survey and questionnaire. Using immunoSEQ multiplex PCR, the repertoire was profiled, and TCRdb retains in-frame clones only, with some absent. The profile shows some 200,000 clones, 70% to 90% of them singletons. Germline lookup yields CDR1 SEHNR and CDR2 FQNEAQ (reference sequence). V lost 5 bases to trimming and J lost 3 bases, with 16 bases between them. This CDR3 comprises 15 residues. Sequencing was performed on PBMCs or T cells enriched from blood (not recorded which). The receptor comes from a woman between 50 and 59 years old in a cohort exposed to, infected with or recovered from COVID-19 (not recorded which). The chain uses TRBV7-9 and TRBJ1-1, with D tentatively TRBD1 (6 bases). The DNA for the CDR3 is TGTGCCAGCAGCCCGGGACACACCAGATACACTGAAGCTTTCTTT. Translation: CASSPGHTRYTEAFF.